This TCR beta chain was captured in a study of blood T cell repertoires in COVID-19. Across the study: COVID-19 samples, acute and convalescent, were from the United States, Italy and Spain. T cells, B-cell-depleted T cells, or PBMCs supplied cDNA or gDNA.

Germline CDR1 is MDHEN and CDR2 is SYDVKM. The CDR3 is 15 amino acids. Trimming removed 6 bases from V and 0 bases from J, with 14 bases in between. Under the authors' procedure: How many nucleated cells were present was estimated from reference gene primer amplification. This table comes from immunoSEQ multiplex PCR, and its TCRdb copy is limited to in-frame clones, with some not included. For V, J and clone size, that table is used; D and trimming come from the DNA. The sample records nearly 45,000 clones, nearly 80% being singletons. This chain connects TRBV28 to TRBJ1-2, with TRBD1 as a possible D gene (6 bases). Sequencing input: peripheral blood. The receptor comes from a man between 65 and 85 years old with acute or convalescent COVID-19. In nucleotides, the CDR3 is TGTGCCAGCAGGGCGCAAGGGGGGGCTAACTATGGCTACACCTTC. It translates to CASRAQGGANYGYTF.